The text below deals with one TCR beta chain. Germline CDR1 is KGHSH and CDR2 is LQKENI. The CDR3 has 14 amino acids. Trimming removed 6 bases at V and 1 base at J, with 12 bases between. Libraries were prepared by immunoSEQ multiplex PCR; TCRdb keeps only in-frame clonotypes and omits some of them. The data contain 340,000 or so clones, about 86% of them seen just once; the ten biggest clones take up roughly 4.2%. The data are from a study of blood T cell repertoires in COVID-19. As for the study in general: T cells, B-cell-depleted T cells, or PBMCs supplied cDNA or gDNA.

The chain employs TRBV18 and TRBJ1-1, with D tentatively TRBD1 (6 bases). This clonotype originated in a middle-aged woman with acute COVID-19. What was sequenced was PBMCs or T cells enriched from blood (not recorded which). This CDR3 is CASSVGTTNTEAFF. DNA of the CDR3: TGTGCCAGCTCTGTAGGGACAACGAACACTGAAGCTTTCTTT.